This TCR beta chain was sequenced in a study of cytomegalovirus exposure and HLA in healthy donors. This clone was seen a handful of times. Antigen specificity is unknown. The CDR3 is 14 amino acids. Trimming shortened V by 6 bases and J by 1 base, and 12 bases separated the two germline ends. Germline CDR1 is MNHEY and CDR2 is SVGAGI. PCR amplification relied on 60 Vbeta primers (plus 13 Jbeta primers). The data were produced by immunoSEQ multiplex PCR, yet TCRdb's version contains in-frame clones alone and is incomplete. The data hold fewer than 200,000 clones, with around 79% observed a single time. The donors, nominally healthy at sampling, likely had unrecorded immune exposures. Whole-study findings and limits: TCR beta V- and J-gene trimming was later associated with a missense DCLRE1C variant. TRBV6-2, TRBV6-3 and other indistinguishable V segments were excluded.

The chain couples TRBV6-5 to TRBJ1-2; D is undetermined. The sample consisted of PBMCs. This TCR derives from a male donor in good health and CMV-seropositive. Here the CDR3 reads CASRLRARNYGYTF. In DNA form, the CDR3 reads TGTGCCAGCAGGTTGAGGGCTCGTAACTATGGCTACACCTTC.